The 16 T cell receptor beta chains in this list originate from one sample, sequenced in a study of T cells in Graves' hyperthyroidism and ophthalmopathy (dated by TCRdb to between 2018 and 2020). Libraries were prepared through multiplex PCR. The sequencer was an Illumina HiSeq 2000. TCR beta CDR3 regions were amplified from RNA transcripts. A first-round RT-PCR of the TCR CDR3 used the HTBI primer set with the Qiagen OneStep RT-PCR kit. In TCRdb, the public reads were trimmed at Q25 with fastp and aligned with MiXCR, with productive beta chains retained. Each CDR3 protein appears once, grouped with its most common genes and DNA. Counted in this sample were hundreds of thousands of distinct CDR3 sequences; roughly 15% of them appeared once. The ten top clones hold roughly 3.4% of the sample. The sequenced sample consisted of blood. These receptors were taken from a woman between 40 and 55 years old with Graves' ophthalmopathy.

This clonotype has a count of ten or more. This rearrangement joins TRBV7-9 to TRBJ1-1; D is possibly TRBD1 (6 bases). The CDR3 totals 13 residues. The V end lost 5 bases, the J end lost 3 bases, and 10 bases lay between the germline ends. In germline, CDR1 is SEHNR, CDR2 FQNEAQ (reference sequence). The CDR3 region is CASSIRQDTEAFF. The DNA for the CDR3 is TGTGCCAGCAGCATAAGACAGGACACTGAAGCTTTCTTT.

This clonotype was seen just once. The chain has TRBV5-6 and TRBJ1-6; 9 bases map to TRBD1. The CDR3 is 16 amino acids. Germline V lookup: CDR1 SGHDT, CDR2 YYEEEE. The J segment lost 3 bases and the V segment lost 4 bases, leaving 5 bases of the junction unmatched. The CDR3 loop is CASSTDRGGYNSPLHF. CDR3 DNA sequence: TGTGCCAGCAGCACCGACAGGGGGGGCTATAATTCACCCCTCCACTTT. Variable domain in full (rest from reference TRBV5-6 and TRBJ1-6): DAGVTQSPTHLIKTRGQQVTLRCSPKSGHDTVSWYQQALGQGPQFIFQYYEEEERQRGNFPDRFSGHQFPNYSSELNVNALLLGDSALYLCASSTDRGGYNSPLHFGNGTRLTVT.

In its sample, this clonotype was seen many times. CDR3 amino acids: CAWSVVWREQYF. DNA of the CDR3: TGTGCCTGGAGTGTTGTATGGAGGGAGCAGTACTTC. The J gene is TRBJ2-7, the V gene TRBV30, with D tentatively TRBD2 (5 bases). V shed 0 bases and J shed 7 bases, with 10 bases lying between them. The germline V gene has CDR1 GTSNPN and CDR2 SVGIG (reference sequence). This CDR3 region has 12 residues. The complete variable domain, with remaining parts taken from reference TRBV30 and TRBJ2-7, reads SQTIHQWPATLVQPVGSPLSLECTVEGTSNPNLYWYRQAAGRGLQLLFYSVGIGQISSEVPQNLSASRPQDRQFILSSKKLLLSDSGFYLCAWSVVWREQYFGPGTRLTVT.

The rearrangement uses TRBV10-1 and TRBJ1-6, with D unresolved. V was clipped by 4 bases and J by 14 bases, with 6 bases between them. The CDR3 contains 10 residues. The germline CDR1 and CDR2 sequences are WNHNN and SYGVQD (reference sequence). CDR3 in amino acids: CASSVPTLHF. The CDR3 DNA sequence: TGCGCCAGCAGTGTTCCCACCCTCCACTTT.

This clonotype was recorded many times. The V call is TRBV20-1, the J call TRBJ1-1; perhaps TRBD1 as D (5 bases). The CDR3 sequence is 14 residues long. Trimming shortened V by 6 bases and J by 8 bases, and 22 bases separated the two germline ends. Germline CDR1 DFQATT, CDR2 SNEGSKA (reference sequence). CDR3 residues: CSAGRSRRDLEAFF. For the CDR3, the DNA is TGCAGTGCGGGAAGGTCCAGGAGGGACCTAGAAGCTTTCTTT.

This clonotype was seen at least ten times. This sequence joins TRBV7-9 and TRBJ2-2; D is uncertain. Deletions cut 7 bases from V and 4 bases from J, with 10 bases between. The germline V gene encodes CDR1 SEHNR and CDR2 FQNEAQ (reference sequence). The CDR3 length is 13 residues. DNA of the CDR3: TGTGCCAGCACCCTATTAGTCACCGGGGAGCTGTTTTTT. It specifies CASTLLVTGELFF.

This clonotype was picked up a small number of times. This sequence joins TRBV28 and TRBJ2-5, with D possibly TRBD1 on 5 matching bases. Trimming removed 8 bases at V and 4 bases at J, with 17 bases between. The CDR3 spans 14 residues. Looked up from germline, CDR1 is MDHEN and CDR2 is SYDVKM. The CDR3 DNA is TGTGCCAGCGCCCCCGGGCAGGGCCGAGAGACCCAGTACTTC. Amino acids: CASAPGQGRETQYF.

At least ten counts were recorded for this clonotype. The V call is TRBV2, the J call TRBJ2-7, with D perhaps matching TRBD1 (7 bases). The CDR3 loop spans 12 amino acids. CDR1 and CDR2 (germline): SNHLY, FYNNEI. V gave up 8 bases and J gave up 4 bases, with 12 bases separating them. CDR3 region: CASHQGGYEQYF. The CDR3 DNA follows: TGTGCCAGCCACCAGGGGGGTTACGAGCAGTACTTC.

This clonotype was seen repeatedly, ten times or more. The chain has TRBV13 and TRBJ2-3; 7 bases are shared with TRBD2. Germline V lookup: CDR1 PRHDT, CDR2 FYEKMQ (reference sequence). This CDR3 is built from 18 residues. The V and J ends lost 5 bases and 6 bases, in that order; junction bases with no gene match: 20. The CDR3 bases are TGTGCCAGCAGCCTTTCCGCCATGGGACTACCGGTTTCCGATACGCAGTATTTT. As protein: CASSLSAMGLPVSDTQYF.

In its sample, this clonotype was seen a few times. This rearrangement joins TRBV20-1 to TRBJ1-5; 7 nucleotides agree with TRBD1. CDR3 size: 14 residues. J gave up 6 bases and V 4 bases, and 9 bases lay outside the gene matches. From germline, CDR1 is DFQATT and CDR2 SNEGSKA (reference sequence). The CDR3 loop reads CSATPAGDSQPQHF. CDR3 in DNA: TGCAGTGCTACCCCGGCGGGGGACAGTCAGCCCCAGCATTTT.

This clonotype was found a few times. The rearrangement joins TRBV29-1 to TRBJ1-1; a weak D match, TRBD1 (5 bases). The ends were cut back, 1 base at V and 2 bases at J, with 11 bases in the middle. The CDR3 sequence is 14 residues long. Germline V gene sequence: CDR1 SQVTM, CDR2 ANQGSEA. CDR3: CSVEGGSLNTEAFF. The CDR3 DNA follows: TGCAGCGTTGAAGGGGGGAGCTTAAACACTGAAGCTTTCTTT.

The chain links TRBV12-3 or TRBV12-4 to TRBJ2-1, with TRBD1 matching 9 bases. The CDR3 totals 16 residues. The J segment lost 4 bases and the V segment lost 5 bases, leaving 9 bases of the junction unmatched. CDR3 sequence (DNA): TGTGCCAGCAGTAACCTCCGGACAGGGGATTACAATGAGCAGTTCTTC. Encoded protein: CASSNLRTGDYNEQFF.

This clonotype was seen many times. J is TRBJ1-2 and V is TRBV18; no clear D gene. Trimming cost V 2 bases and J 6 bases, with 13 bases left between them. The CDR3 runs to 14 residues. Germline assignment: CDR1 KGHSH and CDR2 LQKENI. The CDR3 is CASSPTRESNGYTF. In DNA, the CDR3 is TGTGCCAGCTCACCAACGCGGGAGTCAAATGGCTACACCTTC. The full variable domain, in which reference TRBV18 and TRBJ1-2 provide the parts outside the CDR3, is NAGVMQNPRHLVRRRGQEARLRCSPMKGHSHVYWYRQLPEEGLKFMVYLQKENIIDESGMPKERFSAEFPKEGPSILRIQQVVRGDSAAYFCASSPTRESNGYTFGSGTRLTVV.

The sample holds a few counts of this clonotype. The rearrangement links TRBV19 to TRBJ2-1; D remains ambiguous. V lost 5 bases and J 5 bases, leaving 13 bases between the germline ends. Per the germline V gene, CDR1 is LNHDA and CDR2 is SQIVND (reference sequence). The CDR3 consists of 14 residues. The CDR3 coding sequence is TGTGCCAGTAGTCCTCGGGCTACGGACAATGAGCAGTTCTTC. Translated, it gives CASSPRATDNEQFF.

This clonotype has ten or more counts. The J gene is TRBJ1-2, the V gene TRBV2, with D unresolved. The CDR3 has 11 residues. V dropped 6 bases and J dropped 1 base, with 3 bases sitting between them. Per germline, CDR1 SNHLY and CDR2 FYNNEI. CDR3 in DNA: TGTGCCAGCAGGGGTAACTATGGCTACACCTTC. It codes for CASRGNYGYTF.

The table lists this clonotype with a few counts. V is TRBV2 and J is TRBJ1-2; TRBD1 matches at 9 bases. This CDR3 contains 14 residues. J was trimmed by 4 bases and V by 5 bases; bases with no gene match: 5. Germline CDR1 is SNHLY and CDR2 is FYNNEI. CDR3 nucleotides: TGTGCCAGCAGTCAAGGGGGACAGGGCTATGGCTACACCTTC. This sequence encodes CASSQGGQGYGYTF.